The TCR beta chain described here comes from a study of shared clonotypes between healthy human individuals. This CDR3 region has 15 residues. V shed 0 bases and J shed 0 bases, with 9 bases lying between them. CDR1 is SNHLY and CDR2 is FYNNEI in the germline V gene. Sequenced by immunoSEQ multiplex PCR; TCRdb stores in-frame clones only, minus some. The repertoire holds 2 million to 2.5 million clones, with under 95% as singletons. The genes are TRBV2 and TRBJ2-7; no reliable D call. The sequenced material came from naive CD4+ T cells from PBMCs. Described subset: CD45RA+ positively selected. The TCR was taken from a man aged 18 to 29 in good health. Some clones in this sample may be carry-over from other donors' samples. The DNA of the CDR3 is TGTGCCAGCAGTGAAGCGCACCTTAGCTCCTACGAGCAGTACTTC. Amino acid sequence: CASSEAHLSSYEQYF.